The present TCR beta chain was sequenced within a study of Ad26.COV2.S vaccination and SARS-CoV-2 variants (dated by TCRdb to about 2021). For the wider study: Vaccine-arm donors were drawn from COV1001, a multicentre, randomized, double-blind, placebo-controlled phase I-IIa trial of Ad26.COV2.S in healthy adults. Ad26.COV2.S was administered intramuscularly at a dose of 5x10^10 or 1x10^11 viral particles, either as one shot or as two shots given 56 days apart. Sequencing of the TCRbeta repertoire served to evaluate the specificity and breadth of SARS-CoV-2-reactive T cell receptors following Ad26.COV2.S vaccination. Trial participants were randomized into five groups of five: low-dose or high-dose Ad26.COV2.S given once or twice, or placebo on both occasions. A total of approximately 30 samples were included in the TCR-sequenced set, comprising some 20 Ad26.COV2.S vaccine recipients, 5 placebo recipients and 8 SARS-CoV-2 convalescent individuals. Blinding of investigators to trial group allocation was maintained during experiments and outcome assessment.

As to this clone: The clone's antigen remains unknown. Base-call qualities are not available, and no considerably larger clone is one nucleotide away.

CDR1 and CDR2, per the germline V gene (reference sequence), are WNHNN and SYGVQD. V is cut by 2 bases and J by 5 bases, and the space between the germline ends is 21 bases. The CDR3 starts with the cysteine, ends with the phenylalanine, and has 17 residues. The CDR3 DNA has 51 bases and is translated from base 1. On the study overall, not on this receptor specifically: Comparable non-spike TCR breadth was observed between vaccine and placebo recipients, consistent with only spike being contained in the vaccine. After vaccination, spike-specific CD8+ and CD4+ T cell responses were reported to show substantial breadth. The study lacked the statistical power to compare responses across vaccine doses or regimens. The authors noted that the TCR breadth and depth analyses may have underestimated total T cell responses. Spike-specific TCR breadth was higher in Ad26.COV2.S recipients than in placebo recipients (P = 0.0014).

This specimen's treatment or condition label, per the study, means: some 19 received Ad26.COV2.S at low or high dose, single or two shots; about 5 received placebo; per-sample allocation not given. For vaccine and placebo recipients, the sequenced repertoires came from samples collected on day 63 after the first injection. Between 29 July and 7 August 2020, Cohort 1b enrolled some 25 adults aged 18-55 years at one site in Boston, USA. Ad26.COV2.S was a replication-incompetent adenovirus type 26 vector expressing a prefusion-stabilized SARS-CoV-2 spike protein from the original Wuhan strain. The immunoSEQ Assay was used to sequence TCRbeta CDR3 regions. After extraction, genomic DNA underwent amplification by bias-controlled multiplex PCR, followed by high-throughput sequencing. Regarding the original processing steps: To quantify the absolute abundance of each unique TCRbeta CDR3 region, sequences were collapsed and filtered. Usable DNA was measured by amplifying reference genes present in all nucleated cells, and TCRbeta template counts were normalized to that usable DNA to estimate T cell fraction. Repertoire TCRs were annotated as SARS-CoV-2-specific by exact matching of V gene, CDR3 amino acid sequence and J gene to a known reactive TCR set. The reference SARS-CoV-2 TCR set was obtained from MIRA and was filtered for enrichment in COVID-19-positive ImmuneCODE repertoires, whereby public or cross-reactive TCRs were removed. Based on the MIRA antigens, annotated TCRs were further analysed at the level of specific ORF or position within ORF. Breadth was defined as the number of annotated unique rearrangements divided by the total number of unique productive rearrangements, and depth was defined as the summed frequency of the annotated unique rearrangements. Group comparisons of TCR breadth used two-sided Wilcoxon rank-sum tests. The clones in this table, taken by TCRdb from immuneACCESS, are in-frame only. Not every clone is retained; where verified, under half of the shortfall comes from an unresolved V gene, and the cause of the rest is unknown. V and J calls and clone size come straight from that table; D and trimming were deduced from the DNA. The sample table contains around 400,000 clones; only one count was recorded for roughly 85% of them. The ten largest clones capture approximately 7% of the sample.

Sequences were derived from peripheral blood, sampled in a trial of Ad26.COV2.S vaccine versus placebo. The rearrangement joined TRBV10-1 to TRBJ2-5, and possibly TRBD1, on 5 matching bases. This TCR derives from a person between 18 and 65 years old who received the Ad26.COV2.S COVID-19 vaccine or a placebo. The CDR3: CASSEGLAGRRQETQYF. The DNA is as follows: TGCGCCAGCAGTGAGGGGTTGGCAGGGCGTCGTCAGGAGACCCAGTACTTC.